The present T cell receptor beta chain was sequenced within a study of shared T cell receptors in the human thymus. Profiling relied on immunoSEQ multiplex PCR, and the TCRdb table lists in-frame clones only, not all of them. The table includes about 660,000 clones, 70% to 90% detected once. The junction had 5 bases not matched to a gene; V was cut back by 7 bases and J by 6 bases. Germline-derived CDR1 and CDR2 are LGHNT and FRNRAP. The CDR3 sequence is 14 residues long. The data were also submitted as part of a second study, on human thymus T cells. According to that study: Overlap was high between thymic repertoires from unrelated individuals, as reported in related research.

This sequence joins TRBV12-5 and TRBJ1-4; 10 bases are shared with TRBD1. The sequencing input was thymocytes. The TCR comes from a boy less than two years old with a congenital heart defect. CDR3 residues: CASAKTGGYEKLFF. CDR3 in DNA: TGTGCTAGTGCCAAGACAGGGGGCTATGAAAAACTGTTTTTT.